This is a list of T cell receptor beta chains from one sample in a study of blood T cell repertoires in COVID-19. Sequenced by immunoSEQ multiplex PCR; TCRdb stores in-frame clones only, minus some. The repertoire holds a few hundred thousand clones, with 70% to 90% as singletons. Source material: PBMCs or T cells enriched from blood (not recorded which). The source of these receptors is a woman between 40 and 55 years old with acute COVID-19. Each CDR3 is given with its conserved first and last residue. A D gene is named only where the DNA matches it firmly. The listing skips clone size in some rows; elsewhere it reads once, few, many or a size class.

NA,NA,TRBV19,TRBJ2-7,TGTGCCAGTAGTATAGGAGGGCAGCTCTACGAGCAGTACTTC,CASSIGGQLYEQYF
TRBD1,NA,TRBV4-2,TRBJ2-3,TGTGCCAGCAGCCAAGTAGCGACAGGGGGCACAGATACGCAGTATTTT,CASSQVATGGTDTQYF
NA,NA,TRBV5-6,TRBJ1-2,TGTGCCAGCAGCTTGGGAACAGGGTTCCCTGGCTACACCTTC,CASSLGTGFPGYTF
TRBD2,NA,TRBV2,TRBJ2-1,TGTGCCAGCAGTGTACTAGTCGGGGGGTGGAATGAGCAGTTCTTC,CASSVLVGGWNEQFF
TRBD1,NA,TRBV4-3,TRBJ1-1,TGCGCCAGCAGCCAATTAGGCCGGGACAGGAGAAACACTGAAGCTTTCTTT,CASSQLGRDRRNTEAFF
TRBD1,NA,TRBV19,TRBJ2-6,TGTGCCAGTAGTACCCGGACAGGGGCTTCCCTCTCTGGGGCCAACGTCCTGACTTTC,CASSTRTGASLSGANVLTF
NA,NA,TRBV10-3,TRBJ1-2,TGTGCCATCAGTGAGTCCCAGGGTTCGAGTGGCTACACCTTC,CAISESQGSSGYTF
NA,NA,TRBV7-7,TRBJ2-2,TGTGCCAGCAGCTTAAGGGGCGGGAACACCGGGGAGCTGTTTTTT,CASSLRGGNTGELFF
NA,NA,TRBV2,TRBJ2-3,TGTGCCAGCAGAGAGGACACAGATACGCAGTATTTT,CASREDTDTQYF
TRBD1,NA,TRBV5-1,TRBJ2-1,TGCGCCAGCAGCTCTAAGGCGACAGGGGAAGGGTACAATGAGCAGTTCTTC,CASSSKATGEGYNEQFF
NA,NA,TRBV4-2,TRBJ1-1,TGTGCCAGCAGCCAAGAGCTGGGGGGCACTGAAGCTTTCTTT,CASSQELGGTEAFF
NA,NA,TRBV15,TRBJ2-1,TGTGCCACCAGCAGAGGGGGCCAGGGCCTGTACAATGAGCAGTTCTTC,CATSRGGQGLYNEQFF
NA,NA,TRBV5-4,TRBJ2-1,TGTGCCAGCAGCTTAAGGGTGCTCGCGGGTGAGCAGTTCTTC,CASSLRVLAGEQFF
TRBD2,NA,TRBV11-3,TRBJ2-7,TGTGCCAGCAGCTTAGAATTTTGGGGACTAGCGAACTACGAGCAGTACTTC,CASSLEFWGLANYEQYF
NA,NA,TRBV4-2,TRBJ1-1,TGTGCCAGCAGCCAAGACGACAGTTTGAGCACTGAAGCTTTCTTT,CASSQDDSLSTEAFF
TRBD2,NA,TRBV28,TRBJ2-7,TGTGCCAGCACAACTAGCGGGAGGGTAGAGCAGTACTTC,CASTTSGRVEQYF
TRBD2,NA,TRBV10-3,TRBJ2-7,TGTGCCATCAGTGGGTCGGGAGGAACCTACGAGCAGTACTTC,CAISGSGGTYEQYF
TRBD1,NA,TRBV18,TRBJ1-2,TGTGCCAGCCCAACCCAGGGGGCCGTCCTCCTTCGAAACTATGGCTACACCTTC,CASPTQGAVLLRNYGYTF
NA,NA,TRBV11-2,TRBJ2-3,TGTGCCAGCAGCCTAACAGATACGCAGTATTTT,CASSLTDTQYF
NA,NA,TRBV5-1,TRBJ2-5,TGCGCCAGCAGCTTGGAGACTATTTTAGAGACCCAGTACTTC,CASSLETILETQYF
TRBD1,few,TRBV7-2,TRBJ1-3,TGTGCCAGCAGCTTAGTCGTGGGACAGGGATCCGGAAACACCATATATTTT,CASSLVVGQGSGNTIYF
NA,NA,TRBV27,TRBJ1-6,TGTGCCAGCAGTTTAGGAGGGGCAGGGATAAATTCACCCCTCCACTTT,CASSLGGAGINSPLHF
NA,NA,TRBV5-1,TRBJ2-5,TGCGCCAGCAGCTACTCAGGGCCGCCCGGGGAGACCCAGTACTTC,CASSYSGPPGETQYF
NA,NA,TRBV2,TRBJ1-6,TGTGCCAGCAGTCAGGGCTACGATAATTCACCCCTCCACTTT,CASSQGYDNSPLHF
TRBD1,NA,TRBV9,TRBJ2-1,TGTGCCAGCAGCGTAGGTAGCCCCGGGACAGGGGTTAATGAGCAGTTCTTC,CASSVGSPGTGVNEQFF
TRBD1,NA,TRBV7-9,TRBJ2-2,TGTGCCAGCAGTCCCGGGACAGGAGGCCCCGGGGAGCTGTTTTTT,CASSPGTGGPGELFF
TRBD2,NA,TRBV7-2,TRBJ2-1,TGTGCCAGCAGCCTAGCACTAGCGGGCAACAATGAGCAGTTCTTC,CASSLALAGNNEQFF
NA,NA,TRBV11-1,TRBJ1-2,TGTGCCAGCAGCTTAACCGACGACAGAAGAAACTATGGCTACACCTTC,CASSLTDDRRNYGYTF
NA,few,TRBV24-1,TRBJ1-2,TGTGCCACCAGTGATTTGGGGACAACGGATTATGGCTACACCTTC,CATSDLGTTDYGYTF
NA,NA,TRBV5-1,TRBJ1-5,TGCGCCAGCAGCTTGGTTTGGGGCCAGCCCCAGCATTTT,CASSLVWGQPQHF
TRBD1,NA,TRBV7-2,TRBJ2-5,TGTGCCAGCAGCTTAGGGGACAGGGTATCGGGCCAAGAGACCCAGTACTTC,CASSLGDRVSGQETQYF
NA,NA,TRBV7-2,TRBJ1-5,TGTGCCAGCAGCTTAGTGGGAAGGGGGATGGTGAGTCAGCCCCAGCATTTT,CASSLVGRGMVSQPQHF
NA,NA,TRBV7-9,TRBJ2-3,TGTGCCAGCAGCTTAGGCTACAGAAGCACAGATACGCAGTATTTT,CASSLGYRSTDTQYF
NA,NA,TRBV3-1/TRBV3-2,TRBJ1-1,TGTGCCAGCAGCGGCACTCCGGGGAGGGGCGGGGAGGCTTTCTTT,CASSGTPGRGGEAFF
NA,few,TRBV5-1,TRBJ1-2,TGCGCCAGCAGCCTAGCCGACATAGGTGGCTACACCTTC,CASSLADIGGYTF
TRBD2,NA,TRBV6-5,TRBJ2-1,TGTGCCAGCAGTAAAACTAGCGCCTACAATGAGCAGTTCTTC,CASSKTSAYNEQFF
NA,NA,TRBV7-3,TRBJ2-5,TGTGCCAGCAGCTTAAGGGGCAGCGCCCAAGAGACCCAGTACTTC,CASSLRGSAQETQYF
TRBD1,NA,TRBV27,TRBJ2-3,TGTGCCAGCAGTACCAGACAGGGATGGACAGATACGCAGTATTTT,CASSTRQGWTDTQYF
NA,NA,TRBV5-1,TRBJ2-7,TGCGCCAGCAGCTTCCCGCTTTCGGGCGAGCAGTACTTC,CASSFPLSGEQYF
NA,NA,TRBV4-1,TRBJ2-1,TGCGCCAGCAGCCAAGTAGGGACACGACCGGAAAATGAGCAGTTCTTC,CASSQVGTRPENEQFF
TRBD2,many,TRBV4-2,TRBJ2-7,TGTGCCAGCAGCCTTCGGGAGGGCGACTCCTACGAGCAGTACTTC,CASSLREGDSYEQYF
TRBD2,NA,TRBV19,TRBJ2-7,TGTGCCAGTAGTAGACTAGCGGGGGCCTCCGAGCAGTACTTC,CASSRLAGASEQYF
NA,NA,TRBV3-1/TRBV3-2,TRBJ1-6,TGTGCCAGCAGCCAGCTTAAAGGGGGTGGGAATTCACCCCTCCACTTT,CASSQLKGGGNSPLHF
TRBD1,NA,TRBV7-6,TRBJ2-1,TGTGCCAGCAGCCCTGGGACAGGGGGCAATGAGCAGTTCTTC,CASSPGTGGNEQFF
NA,NA,TRBV7-9,TRBJ1-2,TGTGCCAGCAGCCCTGAGGGCCCTGACTATGGCTACACCTTC,CASSPEGPDYGYTF
NA,NA,TRBV19,TRBJ1-1,TGTGCCAGTGCTTCTTCCCGGCAGGGATGGGGTCGAGGCACTGAAGCTTTCTTT,CASASSRQGWGRGTEAFF
NA,once,TRBV5-1,TRBJ1-3,TGCGCCAGCAGCCCAGACGGGTTCTCTGGAAACACCATATATTTT,CASSPDGFSGNTIYF
TRBD1,few,TRBV19,TRBJ2-2,TGTGCCAGTATTTTTAACCCGGGACAGTTTATCACCGGGGAGCTGTTTTTT,CASIFNPGQFITGELFF
NA,few,TRBV10-3,TRBJ1-2,TGTGCCATCTCAGACGGGGGGCGCGTTGGCTACACCTTC,CAISDGGRVGYTF
NA,NA,TRBV14,TRBJ2-1,TGTGCCAGCAGGGGAGAATATCACTACAATGAGCAGTTCTTC,CASRGEYHYNEQFF
NA,NA,TRBV19,TRBJ1-6,TGTGCCAGTAGTCTACTAAATTCACCCCTCCACTTT,CASSLLNSPLHF
NA,NA,TRBV10-3,TRBJ1-5,TGTGCCATCATGTCGGGAAACAATCAGCCCCAGCATTTT,CAIMSGNNQPQHF
TRBD1,NA,TRBV5-6,TRBJ2-7,TGTGCCAGCAGCTTGCGACAGGGGGCTATCTTCTACGAGCAGTACTTC,CASSLRQGAIFYEQYF